The 3 T cell receptor beta chains given below trace back to one sample, sequenced in a study of T-cell reconstitution after alpha-beta-depleted transplantation in children. Molecular barcoding with unique molecular identifiers was used for the TCRbeta library. Using its own MiXCR run on the PCR reads, TCRdb lists one record per CDR3 protein. The data contain 450,000 to 550,000 distinct CDR3 sequences, roughly an eighth of them singletons. The starting material was PBMCs, mostly from graft donor cells, obtained 180 days after TCRalphabeta/CD19-depleted stem cell transplant. These TCRs come from a female patient under 10 years old who had a stem cell transplant for aplastic anemia, so the T cells may come from the graft donor.

The rearrangement uses TRBV4-3 and TRBJ2-1; 11 positions agree with TRBD1. The V and J ends lost 0 bases and 8 bases, in that order; junction bases with no gene match: 12. Germline CDR1 is LGHNA and CDR2 is YSLEER. The CDR3 loop spans 18 amino acids. In nucleotides, the CDR3 is TGCGCCAGCAGCCAAGATATCCTTGGGGACAGGGGGTCCGATGAGCAGTTCTTC. Translated: CASSQDILGDRGSDEQFF.

The CDR3 reads CASSLVPKRTSGGKNIQYF. The CDR3 region has the DNA TGTGCCAGCAGCTTAGTGCCGAAAAGGACTAGCGGGGGAAAAAACATTCAGTACTTC. This chain connects TRBV7-7 to TRBJ2-4, with TRBD2 matching over 13 bases. This CDR3 has 19 residues. The junction had 10 bases not matched to a gene; V was cut back by 1 base and J by 4 bases. Germline V gene lookup returns CDR1 SSHAT and CDR2 FNYEAQ (reference sequence). Full variable domain (missing parts from reference TRBV7-7 and TRBJ2-4): GAGVSQSPRYKVTKRGQDVTLRCDPISSHATLYWYQQALGQGPEFLTYFNYEAQPDKSGLPSDRFSAERPEGSISTLTIQRTEQRDSAMYRCASSLVPKRTSGGKNIQYFGAGTRLSVL.

This chain uses TRBV6-1 with TRBJ2-2; 7 nucleotides agree with TRBD1. Germline V CDR1 and CDR2: MNHNS, SASEGT. J was trimmed by 7 bases and V by 6 bases; bases with no gene match: 8. The CDR3 totals 14 residues. CDR3 DNA: TGTGCCAGCAGGAACAACAGGGGTAGCGGGGAGCTGTTTTTT. Residues: CASRNNRGSGELFF.